Shown below are 19 T cell receptor beta chains from a single sample sequenced in a study of PD-L1 blockade in urothelial cancer. The assay was immunoSEQ multiplex PCR, and TCRdb's table has in-frame clones only and misses some. The sample lists about 71,000 clones, roughly nine tenths occurring once. The sequences come from PBMCs, collected around atezolizumab (anti-PD-L1) treatment. The receptors here all came from a man between 60 and 75 years old with urothelial cancer.

J is TRBJ2-5 and V is TRBV5-1; 14 bases line up with TRBD2. Germline CDR1 SGHRS, CDR2 YFSETQ. The J segment lost 5 bases and the V segment lost 3 bases, leaving 6 bases of the junction unmatched. The CDR3 totals 16 residues. The CDR3 is CASSSGLAGGGETQYF. CDR3 nucleotides: TGCGCCAGCAGCTCTGGACTAGCGGGAGGCGGTGAGACCCAGTACTTC.

The chain uses TRBV13 and TRBJ2-3, with a possible D match to TRBD2 (6 bases). With 3 bases removed from V and 1 base from J, the gap between germline ends came to 17 bases. The germline CDR1 and CDR2 sequences are PRHDT and FYEKMQ (reference sequence). There are 17 residues in the CDR3. The DNA for the CDR3 is TGTGCCAGCAGCTTTGGCGTGGGGAGGCGGGGCACAGATACGCAGTATTTT. As protein: CASSFGVGRRGTDTQYF.

The chain combines TRBV4-1 with TRBJ2-7, with TRBD2 matching 9 bases. With V trimmed by 2 bases and J by 5 bases, 13 bases remained unmatched. The germline gives CDR1 MGHRA, CDR2 YSYEKL. The CDR3 extends over 17 amino acids. CDR3 sequence (DNA): TGCGCCAGCAGCCAAAGACTCGGGACTAGCTTCTTAGACGAGCAGTACTTC. It codes for CASSQRLGTSFLDEQYF.

The genes are TRBV5-1 and TRBJ2-3, with TRBD2 matching over 13 bases. The CDR3 runs 16 residues. Germline V gene sequence: CDR1 SGHRS, CDR2 YFSETQ. V lost 4 bases and J lost 2; bases outside the gene matches: 4. The CDR3 nucleotides read TGCGCCAGCAGCGGGGGGACTAGCGGGAACACAGATACGCAGTATTTT. Translated, it gives CASSGGTSGNTDTQYF. The full variable domain, in which reference TRBV5-1 and TRBJ2-3 provide the parts outside the CDR3, is KAGVTQTPRYLIKTRGQQVTLSCSPISGHRSVSWYQQTPGQGLQFLFEYFSETQRNKGNFPGRFSGRQFSNSRSEMNVSTLELGDSALYLCASSGGTSGNTDTQYFGPGTRLTVL.

The rearrangement links TRBV11-3 to TRBJ2-1, with a possible D match to TRBD1 (5 bases). The CDR3 has 20 amino acids. V lost 5 bases and J lost 5, with 31 bases in between. Germline V CDR1 and CDR2: SGHNT, YENEEA. CDR3 DNA: TGTGCCAGCAGCCCAAAGGTGGGGCTCAGTCAAGTATCGGCACACAATGAGCAGTTCTTC. Residues: CASSPKVGLSQVSAHNEQFF.

This clone was seen once. V and J are TRBV19 and TRBJ2-7; possible D gene TRBD2, 5 bases. Germline assignment: CDR1 LNHDA and CDR2 SQIVND (reference sequence). The CDR3 is made up of 15 amino acids. V gave up 5 bases and J gave up 2 bases, with 16 bases separating them. The DNA for the CDR3 is TGTGCCAGTAGTGTAGGCCAGGAGGACCCCTACGAGCAGTACTTC. This sequence encodes CASSVGQEDPYEQYF.

This clone was observed a handful of times. This chain links TRBV9 with TRBJ2-2; D remains ambiguous. The CDR3 is made up of 15 amino acids. Germline loops: CDR1 SGDLS, CDR2 YYNGEE. Trimming removed 2 bases from V and 2 bases from J, with 10 bases in between. Here the CDR3 DNA reads TGTGCCAGCAGCGTCTCGCTATCTAACACCGGGGAGCTGTTTTTT. This encodes CASSVSLSNTGELFF.

The genes are TRBV27 and TRBJ2-7, with 9 bases fitting TRBD1. V lost 5 bases, J lost 4 bases, and 3 bases stayed unmatched. Germline CDR1 reads MNHEY; CDR2 reads SMNVEV (reference sequence). This CDR3 is 13 amino acids long. This CDR3 is CASSPDRGYEQYF. The CDR3 nucleotides read TGTGCCAGCAGTCCCGACAGGGGGTACGAGCAGTACTTC.

The gene calls are TRBV30 and TRBJ1-6; perhaps TRBD1 as D (6 bases). Germline V gene sequence: CDR1 GTSNPN, CDR2 SVGIG (reference sequence). The CDR3 runs 13 residues. V lost 2 bases to trimming and J lost 11 bases, with 13 bases between them. The CDR3 sequence: CAWSTGQLTPLHF. CDR3 sequence (DNA): TGTGCCTGGAGTACGGGACAACTTACACCCCTCCACTTT.

The chain has TRBV4-3 and TRBJ1-3; 12 bases line up with TRBD1. V shed 0 bases, J shed 0 bases, and the junction held 6 bases outside the gene matches. The CDR3 covers 19 residues. CDR1 is LGHNA, CDR2 YSLEER, per germline. The CDR3 sequence is CASSQDYGTGGASGNTIYF. CDR3 bases: TGCGCCAGCAGCCAAGATTACGGGACAGGGGGCGCCTCTGGAAACACCATATATTTT.

The rearrangement uses TRBV18 and TRBJ2-7; possibly TRBD2 for D (6 bases). Trimming pared 2 bases from V and 4 bases from J, leaving 9 bases between. The CDR3 is made up of 13 amino acids. CDR1 is KGHSH, CDR2 LQKENI, per germline. The CDR3 nucleotides are TGTGCCAGCTCACCAGGGGGGAAGTACGAGCAGTACTTC. It yields the protein CASSPGGKYEQYF.

This chain joins TRBV5-1 and TRBJ2-5, with D perhaps matching TRBD2 (5 bases). V was trimmed by 2 bases and J by 1 base, leaving 6 bases between them. CDR1 is SGHRS and CDR2 is YFSETQ in the germline V gene. CDR3 length equals 13 residues. CDR3 sequence reads: CASSLSGQETQYF. CDR3 DNA: TGCGCCAGCAGCTTAAGCGGCCAAGAGACCCAGTACTTC.

The chain employs TRBV19 and TRBJ2-7, with 7 bases aligning to TRBD1. Germline V gene data show CDR1 as LNHDA and CDR2 as SQIVND (reference sequence). The CDR3 extends over 15 amino acids. Trimming removed 4 bases from V and 2 bases from J; junction bases left unmatched: 8. CDR3 bases: TGTGCCAGTAGTACACCGGGACAGAAAACCTACGAGCAGTACTTC. This translates into CASSTPGQKTYEQYF. Together with reference TRBV19 and TRBJ2-7, the CDR3 gives the full variable domain: DGGITQSPKYLFRKEGQNVTLSCEQNLNHDAMYWYRQDPGQGLRLIYYSQIVNDFQKGDIAEGYSVSREKKESFPLTVTSAQKNPTAFYLCASSTPGQKTYEQYFGPGTRLTVT.

The V and J genes are TRBV27 and TRBJ2-2; TRBD2 matches at 8 bases. The CDR3 length is 12 residues. Per germline, CDR1 MNHEY and CDR2 SMNVEV (reference sequence). Trimming removed 5 bases from V and 13 bases from J; junction bases left unmatched: 6. This chain's CDR3 is CASSLNGRVLFF. The CDR3 DNA reads as TGTGCCAGCAGTCTCAACGGGAGGGTGCTGTTTTTT.

The rearrangement uses TRBV5-1 and TRBJ2-7; 7 nucleotides match TRBD2. Losses at the gene ends were 5 bases for V and 6 bases for J; bases not matched to a gene: 17. This CDR3 has 16 residues. The germline V gene encodes CDR1 SGHRS and CDR2 YFSETQ. DNA of the CDR3: TGCGCCAGCAGTCGTCGGCTAGCGGCCAACCCCTCCGAGCAGTACTTC. This codes for CASSRRLAANPSEQYF.

This clone was seen just once. The genes are TRBV12-5 and TRBJ1-2; maybe TRBD1 (5 bases). Germline V gene sequence: CDR1 LGHNT, CDR2 FRNRAP. The CDR3 runs 14 residues. Trimming removed 3 bases at V and 6 bases at J, with 14 bases between. The CDR3 region has the DNA TGTGCTAGTGGTTTATTTCCAGGGAACGATGGCTACACCTTC. It specifies CASGLFPGNDGYTF.

This clone has just one count. This CDR3 reads CASSLADRTRSQYF. In DNA, the CDR3 is TGTGCCAGCAGCTTGGCCGACCGAACGAGGAGCCAGTACTTC. The chain uses TRBV5-6 and TRBJ2-5, with D unresolved. The CDR3 is made up of 14 amino acids. Trimming left V 0 bases short and J 10 bases short, with 16 bases between. CDR1 and CDR2 from the germline V gene are SGHDT and YYEEEE.

The chain has TRBV5-4 and TRBJ2-3; D possibly corresponds to TRBD2 (5 bases). The CDR3 totals 14 residues. V was pared by 7 bases and J by 0 bases, with 12 bases between. Germline V gene data show CDR1 as SGHNT and CDR2 as YYREEE (reference sequence). The CDR3 is CASHQRTSTDTQYF. CDR3 DNA sequence: TGTGCCAGCCATCAGCGGACCAGCACAGATACGCAGTATTTT.

The chain joins TRBV15 to TRBJ1-5; 7 positions match TRBD1. The CDR3 loop spans 16 amino acids. The junction had 7 bases not matched to a gene; V was cut back by 0 bases and J by 5 bases. CDR1 is LNHNV and CDR2 is YYDKDF in the germline V gene (reference sequence). In DNA, the CDR3 is TGTGCCACCAGCAGAGAGATCAGGGGGTTCGATCAGCCCCAGCATTTT. This sequence encodes CATSREIRGFDQPQHF.